This T cell receptor beta chain was observed in a study of identical twins. Study results and limitations: In beta out-of-frame sequences, the excess sharing between twins was weaker.

CDR3 length equals 16 residues. Germline V lookup: CDR1 DFQATT, CDR2 SNEGSKA (reference sequence). The V and J ends lost 6 bases and 7 bases, in that order; junction bases with no gene match: 17. A template switching step contributed a universal primer site, while unique molecular identifiers were present in the cDNA. MiXCR, run by TCRdb on the 5' RACE reads, gives a single entry per CDR3 protein. This sample carries around 960,000 distinct CDR3 sequences, 9% to 15% of them seen once, and the ten largest clones take around 1.5%. As for this clonotype: Its antigen is not identified.

In addition, the sample was reused for a study of yellow fever vaccine responses in identical twins.

The sequence derives from a young woman in good health. The chain carries TRBV20-1 and TRBJ1-5, with 8 positions matching TRBD1. Source material: PBMCs. The CDR3, as DNA: TGCAGTGCCGAATACCCGACAGGGGAGAAACTACAGCCCCAGCATTTT. Translation gives CSAEYPTGEKLQPQHF.